A selection of T cell receptor beta chains follows, all from one sample in a study of radiation and T cells in renal cell carcinoma. Libraries were prepared by immunoSEQ multiplex PCR; TCRdb keeps only in-frame clonotypes and omits some of them. The sample contains approximately 22,000 clones, more than 75% of which appear only once. This specimen consisted of blood, obtained from a patient whose treatment included radiotherapy and nephrectomy. These receptors were collected from a man aged 60 to 75 with renal cell carcinoma. Each CDR3 is given with its conserved first and last residue. The order of the fields is clone size, V gene, J gene, D gene, CDR3 DNA, CDR3 protein. D genes are given only for firm matches. The listing skips clone size in some rows; elsewhere it reads once, few, many or a size class.

>-|TRBV11-3|TRBJ2-3|-
TGTGCCAGCAGTCCCACAGGGGATACGCAGTATTTT
CASSPTGDTQYF
>-|TRBV2|TRBJ2-6|-
TGTGCCAGCAGGGTGGGGACCTCTGGGGCCAACGTCCTGACTTTC
CASRVGTSGANVLTF
>-|TRBV12-5|TRBJ2-1|TRBD2
TGTGCTAGTGGTTTGGTCCCCAAGCGGGAGTACAATGAGCAGTTCTTC
CASGLVPKREYNEQFF
>-|TRBV9|TRBJ1-1|TRBD1
TGTGCCAGCAGACCGACAGGGGCGAGCACTGAAGCTTTCTTT
CASRPTGASTEAFF
>few|TRBV6-5|TRBJ1-2|-
TGTGCCAGCAGTGAAGGGGACATTGGCGGCTACACCTTC
CASSEGDIGGYTF
>-|TRBV5-4|TRBJ2-5|-
TGTGCCAGCAGCCCTTCACAGGGTGGGGAGACCCAGTACTTC
CASSPSQGGETQYF
>-|TRBV7-7|TRBJ1-1|-
TGTGCCAGCAGCCCCCTACCTAACACTGAAGCTTTCTTT
CASSPLPNTEAFF
>-|TRBV27|TRBJ2-6|TRBD1
TGTGCCAGCAGTGCCGGGACAGGACTCTCTGGGGCCAACGTCCTGACTTTC
CASSAGTGLSGANVLTF
>-|TRBV10-2|TRBJ2-3|-
TGCGCCAGCAGTGGTTGGGCTAGCACAGATACGCAGTATTTT
CASSGWASTDTQYF
>few|TRBV19|TRBJ2-3|TRBD2
TGTGCCAGTAGGAGGCGGGAGTGGGCAGATACGCAGTATTTT
CASRRREWADTQYF
>once|TRBV7-2|TRBJ2-7|TRBD1
TGTGCCAGCAGCTCGACGACTGGGACAGGGGGGTACGAGCAGTACTTC
CASSSTTGTGGYEQYF
>once|TRBV6-1|TRBJ2-7|TRBD1
TGTGCCAGCCAGGGACAGGGGGACTCCTACGAGCAGTACTTC
CASQGQGDSYEQYF
>few|TRBV30|TRBJ1-5|-
TGTGCCTGGAGTTTCCCGGGGTTCGGCAATCAGCCCCAGCATTTT
CAWSFPGFGNQPQHF
>-|TRBV27|TRBJ1-2|-
TGTGCCAGCAGTCTCCGGGAGGACTATGGCTACACCTTC
CASSLREDYGYTF
>once|TRBV5-4|TRBJ2-7|-
TGTGCCAGCAGCGTCAGGCTCGCAGGGAGCCACGAGCAGTACTTC
CASSVRLAGSHEQYF
>-|TRBV5-1|TRBJ2-1|-
TGCGCCAGCAGCTTGGGGGGGCTGGAGCAGTTCTTC
CASSLGGLEQFF
>-|TRBV4-2|TRBJ2-4|-
TGTGCCAGCAGCCAAGCCCAAGCGGGCCAAAACATTCAGTACTTC
CASSQAQAGQNIQYF
>-|TRBV5-1|TRBJ1-3|TRBD1
TGCGCCAGCAGCCAAAGGACAGGGGGCTCTGGAAACACCATATATTTT
CASSQRTGGSGNTIYF
>-|TRBV5-6|TRBJ1-6|-
TGTGCCAGCAGCTTGGCTCAGAGCGGCTCCTATAATTCACCCCTCCACTTT
CASSLAQSGSYNSPLHF
>-|TRBV7-9|TRBJ2-2|TRBD2
TGTGCCAGCAGCCAAAGACTAGCGGGAGACACCGGGGAGCTGTTTTTT
CASSQRLAGDTGELFF
>-|TRBV2|TRBJ1-1|-
TGTGCCAGCAGTGATCTGGGGGATTACACTGAAGCTTTCTTT
CASSDLGDYTEAFF
>-|TRBV29-1|TRBJ2-7|TRBD1
TGCAGCGCCGGACAGGGGTGGGGTGGTTACGAGCAGTACTTC
CSAGQGWGGYEQYF
>-|TRBV18|TRBJ2-1|TRBD2
TGTGCCAGCTCACCACAAGCGGGAGTGTACAATGAGCAGTTCTTC
CASSPQAGVYNEQFF
>-|TRBV18|TRBJ2-7|TRBD1
TGTGCCAGCTCACCTACAGGGGTCGACTACGAGCAGTACTTC
CASSPTGVDYEQYF
>-|TRBV25-1|TRBJ2-3|-
TGTGCCAGCAGCGCTGCCGATCTTTACACAGATACGCAGTATTTT
CASSAADLYTDTQYF
>-|TRBV28|TRBJ1-2|-
TGTGCCAGCACCGGGCCCCCTGGCTACACCTTC
CASTGPPGYTF